These T cell receptor beta chains were read from a single sample in a study of blood T cell repertoires in COVID-19. Clones were read by immunoSEQ multiplex PCR, and TCRdb kept only the in-frame ones, dropping some. The data show about 110,000 clones, 60% to 85% seen once. The sequencing sample was made of peripheral blood. These receptor sequences come from a human donor in a cohort sampled during active or convalescent COVID-19. Each CDR3 is given with its conserved first and last residue. The D gene is left open where the match is weak. Part of the rows lack a size; the others show once, few, many or a class for expanded clones.

V: TRBV3-1/TRBV3-2; D: TRBD2; J: TRBJ2-7; size: .; DNA: TGTGCCAGCAGCCAAGATAGCGGGGCCCACTACGAGCAGTACTTC; CDR3: CASSQDSGAHYEQYF
V: TRBV6-5; D: .; J: TRBJ1-3; size: .; DNA: TGTGCCAGCAGCCTCAGGGCCGCGGGAAACACCATATATTTT; CDR3: CASSLRAAGNTIYF
V: TRBV4-1; D: TRBD2; J: TRBJ2-1; size: .; DNA: TGCGCCAGCAGCCCGCGGGAGTGGATTTGGGGCAATGAGCAGTTCTTC; CDR3: CASSPREWIWGNEQFF
V: TRBV12-2; D: .; J: TRBJ1-1; size: .; DNA: TGTGCAAGTCGCCCCATCGGGACACCCAACACTGAAGCTTTCTTT; CDR3: CASRPIGTPNTEAFF
V: TRBV12-5; D: .; J: TRBJ2-3; size: .; DNA: TGTGCTAGTGGTTTTGGGCCTACCGGGGCAGATACGCAGTATTTT; CDR3: CASGFGPTGADTQYF
V: TRBV19; D: .; J: TRBJ1-2; size: .; DNA: TGTGCCAGTAGTATGGAGCTCAGCTATGGCTACACCTTC; CDR3: CASSMELSYGYTF
V: TRBV14; D: TRBD2; J: TRBJ2-1; size: .; DNA: TGTGCCAGCAGCCAGATAGCGGGGATCTACAATGAGCAGTTCTTC; CDR3: CASSQIAGIYNEQFF
V: TRBV5-4; D: .; J: TRBJ1-1; size: .; DNA: TGTGCCAGCAGCTACAGCAGGCGGAACACTGAAGCTTTCTTT; CDR3: CASSYSRRNTEAFF
V: TRBV19; D: .; J: TRBJ1-5; size: .; DNA: TGTGCCAGTAGTATACTCAGGGGTGGCAATCAGCCCCAGCATTTT; CDR3: CASSILRGGNQPQHF
V: TRBV15; D: TRBD2; J: TRBJ2-1; size: .; DNA: TGTGCCACCAGCAGAGATCTTAGCGGGGGGATTAATGAGCAGTTCTTC; CDR3: CATSRDLSGGINEQFF
V: TRBV5-6; D: .; J: TRBJ2-1; size: .; DNA: TGTGCCAGCACCAGCTTGGGATTGGGCCAGGGTACCAATGAGCAGTTCTTC; CDR3: CASTSLGLGQGTNEQFF
V: TRBV3-1/TRBV3-2; D: TRBD2; J: TRBJ2-3; size: .; DNA: TGTGCCAGCAGCCAAGATCCCCCAGGCGCGGGAGGGGGGGATACGCAGTATTTT; CDR3: CASSQDPPGAGGGDTQYF
V: TRBV6-5; D: TRBD2; J: TRBJ2-7; size: .; DNA: TGTGCCAGCAGTTACTGGGGACTAGGACGCTCCTACGAGCAGTACTTC; CDR3: CASSYWGLGRSYEQYF
V: TRBV9; D: .; J: TRBJ2-2; size: .; DNA: TGTGCCAGCAGCGTAGTTGGAACTACCGCGAACACCGGGGAGCTGTTTTTT; CDR3: CASSVVGTTANTGELFF
V: TRBV7-9; D: .; J: TRBJ2-1; size: .; DNA: TGTGCCAGCAGCCAGTCGTCCCGCAATGAGCAGTTCTTC; CDR3: CASSQSSRNEQFF
V: TRBV9; D: TRBD2; J: TRBJ2-7; size: .; DNA: TGTGCCAGCAGCGTAGGAGCGGGAAGCTCCTACGAGCAGTACTTC; CDR3: CASSVGAGSSYEQYF
V: TRBV25-1; D: .; J: TRBJ1-2; size: .; DNA: TGTGCCAGCAGTCCTACAGGTGGTTTGGATGGCTACACCTTC; CDR3: CASSPTGGLDGYTF
V: TRBV7-2; D: TRBD2; J: TRBJ2-7; size: few; DNA: TGTGCCAGCAGCCAAGGACTAGCATCCTACGAGCAGTACTTC; CDR3: CASSQGLASYEQYF
V: TRBV27; D: .; J: TRBJ2-7; size: few; DNA: TGTGCCAGCAGACAGGGATCCTACGAGCAGTACTTC; CDR3: CASRQGSYEQYF
V: TRBV25-1; D: .; J: TRBJ1-6; size: .; DNA: TGTGCCCCCGGGACACCGTCGAGCTCCTATAATTCACCCCTCCACTTT; CDR3: CAPGTPSSSYNSPLHF
V: TRBV19; D: TRBD2; J: TRBJ2-5; size: .; DNA: TGTGCCAGTAGTACTAGCGGGGGGACCGGAGCCCAGTACTTC; CDR3: CASSTSGGTGAQYF
V: TRBV6-5; D: .; J: TRBJ2-1; size: .; DNA: TGTGCCACCACGCGGGCCAATTTCAATGAGCAGTTCTTC; CDR3: CATTRANFNEQFF
V: TRBV7-8; D: TRBD2; J: TRBJ2-1; size: .; DNA: TGTGCCAGCAGCGCTAGCGGGAGCCCCTATGAGCAGTTCTTC; CDR3: CASSASGSPYEQFF
V: TRBV7-9; D: TRBD2; J: TRBJ2-7; size: .; DNA: TGTGCCAGCAGCTTGCTTCGGACTAGCGGGATCGGCGAGCAGTACTTC; CDR3: CASSLLRTSGIGEQYF
V: TRBV2; D: .; J: TRBJ1-4; size: .; DNA: TGTGCCAGCATGACGGGTGGAGGTGAAAAACTGTTTTTT; CDR3: CASMTGGGEKLFF
V: TRBV19; D: TRBD1; J: TRBJ1-2; size: .; DNA: TGTGCCAGTAGTATAGATGTTAAGGACAGGCCAAACTATGGCTACACCTTC; CDR3: CASSIDVKDRPNYGYTF
V: TRBV28; D: .; J: TRBJ1-1; size: .; DNA: TGTGCCAGCAGGACCGGGGGTCTGCAGCTGGGGGAAGCTTTCTTT; CDR3: CASRTGGLQLGEAFF
V: TRBV10-3; D: TRBD1; J: TRBJ1-5; size: .; DNA: TGTGCCATCAGTGATCGGACAGGAAAACAGCCCCAGCATTTT; CDR3: CAISDRTGKQPQHF
V: TRBV7-9; D: .; J: TRBJ2-7; size: once; DNA: TGTGCCAGCAGCTTAATCAACTCCTACGAGCAGTACTTC; CDR3: CASSLINSYEQYF
V: TRBV10-1; D: .; J: TRBJ2-1; size: .; DNA: TGCGCCAGCAGTGAGTTGGAGGGGGCGTACAATGAGCAGTTCTTC; CDR3: CASSELEGAYNEQFF
V: TRBV6-4; D: TRBD1; J: TRBJ2-3; size: .; DNA: TGTGCCAGCGGGCTACAGGGGGCGCCGCAGTATTTT; CDR3: CASGLQGAPQYF